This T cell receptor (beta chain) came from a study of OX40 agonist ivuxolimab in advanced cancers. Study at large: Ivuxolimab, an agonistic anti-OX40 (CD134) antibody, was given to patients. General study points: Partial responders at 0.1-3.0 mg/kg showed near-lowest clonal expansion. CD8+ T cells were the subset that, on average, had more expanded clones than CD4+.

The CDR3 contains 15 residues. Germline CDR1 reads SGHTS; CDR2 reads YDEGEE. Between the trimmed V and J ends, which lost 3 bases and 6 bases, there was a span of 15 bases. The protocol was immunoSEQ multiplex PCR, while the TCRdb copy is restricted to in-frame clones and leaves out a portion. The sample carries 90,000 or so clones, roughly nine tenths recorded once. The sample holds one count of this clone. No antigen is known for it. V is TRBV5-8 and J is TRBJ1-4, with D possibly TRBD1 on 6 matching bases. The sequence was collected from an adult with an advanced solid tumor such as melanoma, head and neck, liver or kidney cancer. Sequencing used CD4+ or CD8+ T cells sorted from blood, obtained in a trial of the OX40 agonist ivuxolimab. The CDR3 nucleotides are TGTGCCAGCAGCTCAACAGGGAGGCGGGATGAAAAACTGTTTTTT. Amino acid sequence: CASSSTGRRDEKLFF.